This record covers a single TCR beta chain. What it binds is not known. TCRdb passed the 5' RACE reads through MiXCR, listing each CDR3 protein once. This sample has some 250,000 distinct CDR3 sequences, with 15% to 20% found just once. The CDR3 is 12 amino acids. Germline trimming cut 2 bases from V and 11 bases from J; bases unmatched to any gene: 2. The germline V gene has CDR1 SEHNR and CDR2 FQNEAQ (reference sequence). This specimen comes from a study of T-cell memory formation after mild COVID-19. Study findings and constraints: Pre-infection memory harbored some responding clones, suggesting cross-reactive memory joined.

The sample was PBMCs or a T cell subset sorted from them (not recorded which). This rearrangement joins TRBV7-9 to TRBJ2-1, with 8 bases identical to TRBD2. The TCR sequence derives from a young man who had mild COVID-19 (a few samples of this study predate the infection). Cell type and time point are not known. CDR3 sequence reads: CASSLRGGKQFF. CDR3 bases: TGTGCCAGCAGCTTACGGGGGGGCAAGCAGTTCTTC.